The next 22 T cell receptor beta chains were all read from a single sample in a study of beta chain features in type 1 diabetes. Findings and caveats of the study: Moderate yet significant TCRB CDR3 shortening was seen in Type 1 diabetes patients in all four CD4+ subsets.

What was sequenced were expressed TCRB transcripts, since all of the isolated RNA had been reverse transcribed. Produced via immunoSEQ multiplex PCR; TCRdb's table is partial and in-frame only. This sample yields around 710,000 clones, of which 9.5% to 15% are seen a single time; more than 0.1% belongs to the top ten. Their recognized antigens are unknown. Sequencing used naive CD4+ T cells from blood. The receptors derive from a man younger than 45 with type 1 diabetes.

This chain connects TRBV11-2 to TRBJ2-3, with unresolved D. Germline-derived CDR1 and CDR2 are SGHAT and FQNNGV. Trimming removed 5 bases from V and 7 bases from J, with 7 bases in between. The CDR3 totals 11 residues. DNA of the CDR3: TGTGCCAGCAGCCTGCCGAATACGCAGTATTTT. This translates into CASSLPNTQYF. The full variable domain, completed using reference TRBV11-2 and TRBJ2-3, is EAGVAQSPRYKIIEKRQSVAFWCNPISGHATLYWYQQILGQGPKLLIQFQNNGVVDDSQLPKDRFSAERLKGVDSTLKIQPAKLEDSAVYLCASSLPNTQYFGPGTRLTVL.

The gene calls are TRBV9 and TRBJ2-5; D gene unclear. V was shortened by 4 bases and J by 1 base, with 14 bases between the two germline ends. This CDR3 has 15 residues. From germline, CDR1 is SGDLS and CDR2 YYNGEE. CDR3: CASSLTLGGQETQYF. The CDR3 DNA follows: TGTGCCAGCAGCTTAACATTGGGTGGCCAAGAGACCCAGTACTTC.

This clone has only a few counts. Other nucleotide sequences from this sample produce the same CDR3. The genes are TRBV7-2 and TRBJ2-7, with D uncertain. Looked up from germline, CDR1 is SGHTA and CDR2 is FQGNSA. V lost 6 bases and J lost 2, with 5 bases in between. The CDR3 runs to 11 residues. The CDR3 nucleotides read TGTGCCAGCAGTTCGACCTACGAGCAGTACTTC. This encodes CASSSTYEQYF.

The chain's CDR3 is CASSRMDPYEQYF. Here the CDR3 DNA reads TGTGCCAGCAGTCGTATGGATCCCTACGAGCAGTACTTC. The rearrangement uses TRBV7-9 and TRBJ2-7; D remains unclear. V was shortened by 6 bases and J by 2 bases, with 11 bases between the two germline ends. In germline, CDR1 is SEHNR, CDR2 FQNEAQ (reference sequence). The CDR3 length is 13 residues. The full variable domain, its missing parts supplied by reference TRBV7-9 and TRBJ2-7, is DTGVSQNPRHKITKRGQNVTFRCDPISEHNRLYWYRQTLGQGPEFLTYFQNEAQLEKSRLLSDRFSAERPKGSFSTLEIQRTEQGDSAMYLCASSRMDPYEQYFGPGTRLTVT.

The rearrangement joins TRBV7-9 to TRBJ2-5; D ambiguous. CDR3 length equals 12 residues. CDR1 is SEHNR, CDR2 FQNEAQ, per germline (reference sequence). Trimming pared 1 base from V and 10 bases from J, leaving 10 bases between. The CDR3 loop is CASSLGPTFQYF. CDR3 bases: TGTGCCAGCAGCTTAGGGCCGACGTTCCAGTACTTC.

The chain couples TRBV6-6 to TRBJ2-3; TRBD2 aligns across 8 bases. The CDR3 runs 15 residues. Looked up from germline, CDR1 is MNHNY and CDR2 is SVGAGI (reference sequence). V lost 6 bases, J lost 3 bases, and 8 bases stayed unmatched. This chain's CDR3 is CASSKGVAGTDTQYF. CDR3 in DNA: TGTGCCAGCAGCAAGGGGGTAGCGGGGACAGATACGCAGTATTTT.

This clone was recorded a few times. The chain recombines TRBV7-2 with TRBJ2-1, with TRBD1 matching 9 bases. This CDR3 contains 14 residues. Trimming removed 5 bases from V and 9 bases from J; junction bases left unmatched: 8. The germline V gene has CDR1 SGHTA and CDR2 FQGNSA. DNA of the CDR3: TGTGCCAGCAGCACGCAACAGGGGGCAGGTGAGCAGTTCTTC. It specifies CASSTQQGAGEQFF.

This clone occurred a few times. The rearrangement uses TRBV11-2 and TRBJ2-1; D remains ambiguous. Germline-derived CDR1 and CDR2 are SGHAT and FQNNGV. Trimming took off 0 bases at V and 9 bases at J, with 6 bases between the two ends. The CDR3 sequence is 12 residues long. CDR3 nucleotides: TGTGCCAGCAGCTTAGATTTCAGTGAGCAGTTCTTC. Its protein product is CASSLDFSEQFF.

The chain employs TRBV5-1 and TRBJ2-3; perhaps TRBD2 as D (6 bases). The germline V and J ends were trimmed by 2 bases and 4 bases, with 11 bases remaining between them. The V gene's germline CDR1 is SGHRS and CDR2 YFSETQ. CDR3 length equals 14 residues. The CDR3 sequence is CASSLGRRADTQYF. As DNA, the CDR3 is TGCGCCAGCAGCTTAGGTAGGAGGGCAGATACGCAGTATTTT.

V and J are TRBV11-2 and TRBJ2-1; D possibly corresponds to TRBD1 (6 bases). The CDR3 spans 19 residues. V gave up 5 bases and J gave up 1 base, with 24 bases separating them. Germline CDR1 is SGHAT and CDR2 is FQNNGV. CDR3: CASSPQGALDRRSYNEQFF. The CDR3 DNA reads as TGTGCCAGCAGCCCACAAGGGGCACTTGACAGGAGATCCTACAATGAGCAGTTCTTC.

The J gene is TRBJ2-1, the V gene TRBV11-3; D not certain. CDR3 size: 15 residues. Trimming removed 5 bases at V and 4 bases at J, with 15 bases between. The germline V gene has CDR1 SGHNT and CDR2 YENEEA. The CDR3 protein is CASSPDGQTYNEQFF. Written as DNA, the CDR3 is TGTGCCAGCAGCCCAGACGGGCAGACTTACAATGAGCAGTTCTTC.

The chain uses TRBV15 and TRBJ1-5; the D gene is possibly TRBD1 (5 bases). With 4 bases removed from V and 3 bases from J, the gap between germline ends came to 19 bases. Germline CDR1 reads LNHNV; CDR2 reads YYDKDF (reference sequence). The CDR3 is made up of 17 amino acids. Here the CDR3 DNA reads TGTGCCACCAGCAAAGGACAACTAGGAGGGTCCAATCAGCCCCAGCATTTT. It specifies CATSKGQLGGSNQPQHF.

This clone was observed a handful of times. The CDR3 is CASSSPGSGANVLTF. CDR3 coding DNA: TGTGCCAGCAGTTCCCCCGGCTCTGGGGCCAACGTCCTGACTTTC. The rearrangement uses TRBV28 and TRBJ2-6; D unclear. From germline, CDR1 is MDHEN and CDR2 SYDVKM. V lost 4 bases and J lost 0, with 7 bases in between. This CDR3 is 15 amino acids long. Full variable domain (rest looked up from reference TRBV28 and TRBJ2-6): DVKVTQSSRYLVKRTGEKVFLECVQDMDHENMFWYRQDPGLGLRLIYFSYDVKMKEKGDIPEGYSVSREKKERFSLILESASTNQTSMYLCASSSPGSGANVLTFGAGSRLTVL.

This clone was counted only a few times. The J gene is TRBJ1-1, the V gene TRBV4-3, with a weak D call TRBD1 (6 bases). Germline-derived CDR1 and CDR2 are LGHNA and YSLEER. Trimming pared 0 bases from V and 5 bases from J, leaving 10 bases between. The CDR3 runs 14 residues. Here the CDR3 reads CASSQEWGATEAFF. DNA of the CDR3: TGCGCCAGCAGCCAAGAATGGGGGGCGACTGAAGCTTTCTTT.

The genes are TRBV6-6 and TRBJ1-4; D unresolved. Germline V CDR1 and CDR2: MNHNY, SVGAGI (reference sequence). V dropped 5 bases and J dropped 8 bases, with 12 bases sitting between them. The CDR3 runs to 13 residues. CDR3 DNA: TGTGCCAGCAGTGTAACACGGAACGAAAAACTGTTTTTT. As protein: CASSVTRNEKLFF.

The sample holds a few counts of this clone. Other nucleotide sequences from this sample produce the same CDR3. The CDR3 bases are TGTGCCAGCAGCTTGACGGAGACCCAGTACTTC. This codes for CASSLTETQYF. The V call is TRBV7-2, the J call TRBJ2-5; D unresolved. Germline V gene lookup returns CDR1 SGHTA and CDR2 FQGNSA. The CDR3 consists of 11 residues. The V gene lost 3 bases and the J gene lost 5 bases, with 4 bases spanning the gap.

V usage is TRBV25-1 and J usage is TRBJ1-2; TRBD1 might be the D (5 bases). The germline V gene has CDR1 MGHDK and CDR2 SYGVNS. The CDR3 is 13 amino acids. The ends were cut back, 4 bases at V and 5 bases at J, with 11 bases in the middle. The CDR3 nucleotides are TGTGCCAGCAGTGCCAGGGTCGAATATGGCTACACCTTC. Protein product: CASSARVEYGYTF.

This clone showed up just a few times. CDR3 protein: CASSLGQGGDNEQFF. The CDR3 coding sequence is TGCGCCAGCAGCTTGGGACAGGGAGGGGACAATGAGCAGTTCTTC. The rearrangement joins TRBV5-1 to TRBJ2-1, with D possibly being TRBD1 or TRBD2 (7 bases each). The V end lost 0 bases, the J end lost 5 bases, and 12 bases lay between the germline ends. This CDR3 is built from 15 residues. Germline V lookup: CDR1 SGHRS, CDR2 YFSETQ.

The chain joins TRBV4-2 to TRBJ1-5, with TRBD1 as a possible D gene (6 bases). The V gene's germline CDR1 is LGHNA and CDR2 YNFKEQ. Trimming pared 0 bases from V and 7 bases from J, leaving 16 bases between. The CDR3 consists of 16 residues. CDR3 residues: CASSQDARGGGQPQHF. The CDR3 region has the DNA TGTGCCAGCAGCCAAGATGCCAGGGGAGGAGGGCAGCCCCAGCATTTT.

Only a few counts were recorded for this clone. The chain uses TRBV12-5 and TRBJ2-2; possible D gene TRBD2, 6 bases. V lost 6 bases and J lost 3, with 14 bases in between. The CDR3 has 15 amino acids. Germline values: CDR1 LGHNT, CDR2 FRNRAP. The CDR3 here is CASGGDLGDTGELFF. In DNA, the CDR3 is TGTGCTAGTGGCGGGGACTTAGGGGACACCGGGGAGCTGTTTTTT.

V and J are TRBV6-5 and TRBJ1-1; 8 nucleotides line up with TRBD1. J gave up 5 bases and V 2 bases, and 7 bases lay outside the gene matches. Germline V gene sequence: CDR1 MNHEY, CDR2 SVGAGI. The CDR3 is made up of 15 amino acids. The CDR3 protein is CASSYTDRGVTEAFF. CDR3 nucleotides: TGTGCCAGCAGTTACACTGACAGGGGTGTAACTGAAGCTTTCTTT.

In the case of this clone: The sample contains more than one DNA sequence encoding this CDR3. V usage is TRBV6-5 and J usage is TRBJ2-4; 10 nucleotides agree with TRBD2. This CDR3 comprises 16 residues. J was trimmed by 0 bases and V by 3 bases; bases with no gene match: 2. Germline loops: CDR1 MNHEY, CDR2 SVGAGI. This CDR3 reads CASSYSGGLAKNIQYF. In DNA, the CDR3 is TGTGCCAGCAGTTATAGCGGGGGGCTAGCCAAAAACATTCAGTACTTC.